This T cell receptor beta chain was recorded in a study of T and B cells in COVID-19 patients. Multiplex PCR with BIOMED2 TRB-A/B primer pools amplified TRB rearrangements. TCRdb reprocessed the multiplex PCR reads with MiXCR, giving one entry per CDR3 protein. The repertoire holds 8,500 to 13,000 distinct CDR3 sequences, with roughly 30% as singletons. Study-wide results and caveats: Active COVID-19 showed highly clonal TRB repertoires; recovery showed diversity and richness above healthy donors. In COVID-19 patients, T cell receptor beta variable and joining gene use was reportedly strongly skewed.

This clonotype counts as medium-sized. The antigen remains unidentified. TRB was amplified from around 250-500 ng of blood genomic DNA. This CDR3 comprises 10 residues. Germline trimming cut 7 bases from V and 5 bases from J; bases unmatched to any gene: 1. Germline loops: CDR1 SQVTM, CDR2 ANQGSEA. The chain employs TRBV29-1 and TRBJ2-5, with 7 positions matching TRBD2. This TCR was sampled from a human donor with active COVID-19. The sample consisted of blood. CDR3 sequence: CSGGGETQYF. CDR3 nucleotide sequence: TGCAGCGGGGGAGGGGAGACCCAGTACTTC.